These 30 T cell receptor beta chains share one sample of origin, sequenced in a study of blood T cell repertoires in COVID-19. Measured with immunoSEQ multiplex PCR; TCRdb has only the in-frame clones, and not every one. The sample has about 48,000 clones; approximately 80% are singletons. Sequenced material: peripheral blood. Source of these receptors: a man aged 65-85 years with acute or convalescent COVID-19.

The V gene is TRBV6-5, the J gene TRBJ1-2; no reliable D call. Germline V gene sequence: CDR1 MNHEY, CDR2 SVGAGI. The ends were cut back, 7 bases at V and 8 bases at J, with 23 bases in the middle. This CDR3 comprises 15 residues. The CDR3 nucleotides read TGTGCCAGCACCGTAAATGCCGGGAGCCATCAAGGCTACACCTTC. Amino acids: CASTVNAGSHQGYTF.

The chain uses TRBV28 and TRBJ1-1, with D possibly being TRBD1 (6 bases). CDR3 length: 16 amino acids. V gave up 4 bases and J gave up 0 bases, with 15 bases separating them. The germline gives CDR1 MDHEN, CDR2 SYDVKM. The CDR3 nucleotides are TGTGCCAGCAGTTCCTTAGGGGGAAGATTGAACACTGAAGCTTTCTTT. This sequence encodes CASSSLGGRLNTEAFF.

V and J are TRBV4-3 and TRBJ1-2, with TRBD1 as a possible D gene (6 bases). The germline CDR1 and CDR2 sequences are LGHNA and YSLEER. There are 16 residues in the CDR3. The V and J ends lost 0 bases and 4 bases respectively, with 15 bases between them. The CDR3 sequence is CASSQDHTGFRYGYTF. The DNA of the CDR3 is TGCGCCAGCAGCCAAGACCATACAGGGTTTCGCTATGGCTACACCTTC.

This clone was seen only a few times. This chain joins TRBV23-1 and TRBJ1-3; no definite D call. TRBV23-1 is placed among ORFs of uncertain function. The CDR3 covers 19 residues. V was trimmed by 4 bases and J by 0 bases, leaving 22 bases between them. The CDR3 reads CASSPPGIFPTPSGNTIYF. CDR3 DNA sequence: TGCGCCAGCAGTCCCCCGGGGATCTTTCCTACCCCCTCTGGAAACACCATATATTTT.

The V and J genes are TRBV6-5 and TRBJ2-1; 7 positions match TRBD2. Per germline, CDR1 MNHEY and CDR2 SVGAGI. Trimming cost V 4 bases and J 2 bases; bases outside gene matches: 8. The CDR3 sequence is 16 residues long. CDR3 DNA: TGTGCCAGCAGTTCAACCGGGGGGTCGACCTACAATGAGCAGTTCTTC. This sequence encodes CASSSTGGSTYNEQFF.

V is TRBV18 and J is TRBJ2-7; TRBD1 matches at 11 bases. The CDR3 spans 14 residues. With V trimmed by 4 bases and J by 2 bases, 1 base remained unmatched. Germline assignment: CDR1 KGHSH and CDR2 LQKENI. CDR3: CASSLGQGAYEQYF. The CDR3, as DNA: TGTGCCAGCTCACTGGGACAGGGGGCCTACGAGCAGTACTTC.

This clone is medium-sized (0.01 to 0.1%) in the sample. CDR3 region: CASSFSQALAGRKNEQFF. As DNA, the CDR3 is TGTGCCAGCAGTTTTTCCCAGGCCCTAGCGGGACGGAAGAATGAGCAGTTCTTC. The chain couples TRBV27 to TRBJ2-1; 9 nucleotides align to TRBD2. Trimming removed 3 bases from V and 7 bases from J; junction bases left unmatched: 16. Germline lookup yields CDR1 MNHEY and CDR2 SMNVEV (reference sequence). The CDR3 has 18 amino acids.

The chain employs TRBV30 and TRBJ1-2; 7 nucleotides align to TRBD1. CDR3 length: 13 amino acids. CDR1 and CDR2 (germline): GTSNPN, SVGIG (reference sequence). The trim removed 8 bases at V and 7 bases at J, leaving 13 bases unmatched. Written as DNA, the CDR3 is TGTGCCAGAGAGACAGGGAATATGGGTGGCTACACCTTC. Protein: CARETGNMGGYTF.

The chain couples TRBV30 to TRBJ1-4, with TRBD1 identical over 7 bases. V shed 0 bases and J 8 bases; nucleotides not matched to a gene: 6. Germline CDR1 and CDR2: GTSNPN and SVGIG (reference sequence). The CDR3 is 14 residues long. CDR3: CAWSVFGTVEKLFF. As DNA, the CDR3 is TGTGCCTGGAGTGTATTTGGGACAGTAGAAAAACTGTTTTTT.

The chain employs TRBV19 and TRBJ2-1; D unclear. The CDR3 has 12 residues. Germline V gene data show CDR1 as LNHDA and CDR2 as SQIVND (reference sequence). Deletions cut 0 bases from V and 10 bases from J, with 7 bases between. CDR3 sequence: CASSIDRREQFF. CDR3 sequence (DNA): TGTGCCAGTAGTATAGATCGGCGGGAGCAGTTCTTC.

The chain uses TRBV5-1 and TRBJ1-4; TRBD1 aligns across 7 bases. This CDR3 spans 15 amino acids. The V gene's germline CDR1 is SGHRS and CDR2 YFSETQ. V was clipped by 4 bases and J by 5 bases; unmatched bases: 8. The CDR3 nucleotides are TGCGCCAGCAGCAAACAGGGGTCCCACAATGAAAAACTGTTTTTT. It yields the protein CASSKQGSHNEKLFF.

The chain carries TRBV6-5 and TRBJ1-2, with TRBD1 as a possible D gene (5 bases). V shed 0 bases and J shed 7 bases, with 9 bases lying between them. The CDR3 is 13 amino acids. From germline, CDR1 is MNHEY and CDR2 SVGAGI. The CDR3 region is CASSYSTASGYTF. The CDR3 DNA follows: TGTGCCAGCAGTTACTCGACAGCCTCTGGCTACACCTTC.

J is TRBJ2-3 and V is TRBV6-5; TRBD2 matches 7 bases. The CDR3 runs 14 residues. The V gene's germline CDR1 is MNHEY and CDR2 SVGAGI. Trimming cost V 4 bases and J 8 bases; bases outside gene matches: 9. CDR3 DNA: TGTGCCAGCAGTTCCCTGGGGTCGGGGGGTACGCAGTATTTT. Translated: CASSSLGSGGTQYF.

This clone appeared a single time. The rearrangement joins TRBV10-2 to TRBJ2-1; D not resolved. CDR3 length: 11 residues. Trimming removed 8 bases from V and 8 bases from J, with 10 bases in between. Germline V lookup: CDR1 WSHSY, CDR2 SAAADI. This CDR3 is CASEVAHEQFF. Written as DNA, the CDR3 is TGCGCCAGCGAGGTAGCCCATGAGCAGTTCTTC.

CDR3 sequence reads: CASSLPGQLNTEAFF. The CDR3 nucleotides read TGTGCCAGCAGTCTTCCGGGACAGCTGAACACTGAAGCTTTCTTT. The chain recombines TRBV28 with TRBJ1-1, with 7 bases identical to TRBD1. The V gene's germline CDR1 is MDHEN and CDR2 SYDVKM. The CDR3 contains 15 residues. With V trimmed by 5 bases and J by 0 bases, 6 bases remained unmatched.

The rearrangement links TRBV6-1 to TRBJ2-7; a weak D match, TRBD2 (5 bases). CDR3 length equals 13 residues. Germline assignment: CDR1 MNHNS and CDR2 SASEGT. Trimming removed 2 bases from V and 4 bases from J, with 9 bases in between. The CDR3 spells CASSETRVYEQYF. CDR3 nucleotides: TGTGCCAGCAGTGAAACGCGGGTATACGAGCAGTACTTC.

The CDR3 region has the DNA TGTGCCAGCAGCGCGGGTGGGAGGGGGTACGACACCATATATTTT. Protein sequence: CASSAGGRGYDTIYF. The V and J genes are TRBV7-2 and TRBJ1-3; D is possibly TRBD1 (6 bases). V lost 5 bases and J lost 8, with 19 bases in between. The germline gives CDR1 SGHTA, CDR2 FQGNSA. The CDR3 has 15 residues.

The DNA of the CDR3 is TGTGCCAGCAGCCCCTGGACAGATAGCACAGATACGCAGTATTTT. Protein product: CASSPWTDSTDTQYF. The V and J genes are TRBV3-1 (or the pseudogene TRBV3-2) and TRBJ2-3, with D possibly being TRBD1 (6 bases). The V and J ends lost 4 bases and 0 bases respectively, with 11 bases between them. This CDR3 is 15 amino acids long. Germline V gene data show CDR1 as LGHDT and CDR2 as YNNKEL (reference sequence).

The chain couples TRBV11-2 to TRBJ1-2; possibly TRBD1 for D (6 bases). V lost 2 bases and J lost 6, with 10 bases in between. Germline V CDR1 and CDR2: SGHAT, FQNNGV. CDR3 length equals 13 residues. The CDR3, as DNA: TGTGCCAGCAGCTTAACAGGGTTAGATGGCTACACCTTC. It translates to CASSLTGLDGYTF.

The chain is built from TRBV6-5 and TRBJ1-2, with D tentatively TRBD1 (5 bases). The CDR3 runs to 15 residues. V lost 7 bases, J lost 0 bases, and 15 bases lay in between. Looked up from germline, CDR1 is MNHEY and CDR2 is SVGAGI. CDR3 bases: TGTGCCAGCACCATTTTTGAGACAGCTAACTATGGCTACACCTTC. Protein sequence: CASTIFETANYGYTF.

The chain combines TRBV28 with TRBJ2-1; possible D gene TRBD2, 7 bases. Trimming stripped 3 bases from V and 0 bases from J, with 21 bases between. The CDR3 consists of 19 residues. Germline-derived CDR1 and CDR2 are MDHEN and SYDVKM. DNA for the CDR3: TGTGCCAGCAGTTTGGGGAGGGGGAAGCGGGGAGGCTCCTACAATGAGCAGTTCTTC. It codes for CASSLGRGKRGGSYNEQFF.

CDR3 amino acids: CASTVQGAYEKLFF. The CDR3, as DNA: TGTGCCAGCACCGTACAGGGGGCCTATGAAAAACTGTTTTTT. The chain combines TRBV28 with TRBJ1-4; TRBD1 matches 9 bases. This CDR3 contains 14 residues. The V gene end was trimmed by 7 bases and the J gene end by 6 bases; junction bases not matched to a gene: 6. Per the germline V gene, CDR1 is MDHEN and CDR2 is SYDVKM.

This clone was counted between two and nine times. V gene TRBV5-8 combines with J gene TRBJ2-7; 10 bases are shared with TRBD2. The germline V gene encodes CDR1 SGHTS and CDR2 YDEGEE. The CDR3 sequence is 15 residues long. J was trimmed by 0 bases and V by 3 bases; bases with no gene match: 3. CDR3: CASSWSGGVSYEQYF. The CDR3 DNA reads TGTGCCAGCAGCTGGAGCGGGGGGGTCTCCTACGAGCAGTACTTC.

The V and J genes are TRBV7-2 and TRBJ1-4; 7 positions agree with TRBD1. The germline gives CDR1 SGHTA, CDR2 FQGNSA. The V and J ends lost 5 bases and 7 bases, in that order; junction bases with no gene match: 10. The CDR3 has 15 amino acids. CDR3 protein: CASSPRTGGTEKLFF. CDR3 nucleotide sequence: TGTGCCAGCAGCCCCCGGACAGGTGGGACTGAAAAACTGTTTTTT.

The rearrangement links TRBV5-6 to TRBJ1-3; no clear D gene. Germline V gene sequence: CDR1 SGHDT, CDR2 YYEEEE. Deletions cut 4 bases from V and 8 bases from J, with 13 bases between. The CDR3 totals 13 residues. The CDR3 bases are TGTGCCAGCAGCGTACTCACTCGGGACACCATATATTTT. As protein: CASSVLTRDTIYF.

J is TRBJ1-1 and V is TRBV5-1; TRBD1 agrees at 12 bases. Germline-derived CDR1 and CDR2 are SGHRS and YFSETQ. The CDR3 loop spans 16 amino acids. The ends lost 4 bases at V and 5 bases at J; junction bases unmatched: 9. The CDR3 DNA sequence: TGCGCCAGCAGCGCCGGGACAGGGGGCGCAGAAACTGAAGCTTTCTTT. As protein: CASSAGTGGAETEAFF.

The V call is TRBV7-2, the J call TRBJ1-5; D is perhaps TRBD1 (6 bases). Germline loops: CDR1 SGHTA, CDR2 FQGNSA. With 5 bases removed from V and 6 bases from J, the gap between germline ends came to 14 bases. This CDR3 has 14 amino acids. This chain's CDR3 is CASSPSGDAQPQHF. CDR3 DNA sequence: TGTGCCAGCAGCCCGTCAGGGGACGCTCAGCCCCAGCATTTT.

V is TRBV27 and J is TRBJ2-5; a weak D match, TRBD1 (5 bases). From germline, CDR1 is MNHEY and CDR2 SMNVEV (reference sequence). CDR3 length: 13 amino acids. V gave up 2 bases and J gave up 5 bases, with 9 bases separating them. The CDR3 protein is CASSLQGTETQYF. The DNA for the CDR3 is TGTGCCAGCAGTTTACAGGGAACGGAGACCCAGTACTTC.

This clone was counted once. This chain's CDR3 is CASSLHRRANYGYTF. The CDR3 DNA follows: TGTGCCAGCAGTTTACACAGGCGAGCTAACTATGGCTACACCTTC. The chain is built from TRBV6-5 and TRBJ1-2; a weak D match, TRBD1 (5 bases). Germline CDR1 reads MNHEY; CDR2 reads SVGAGI. V was shortened by 4 bases and J by 0 bases, with 12 bases between the two germline ends. This CDR3 is built from 15 residues.

The chain is built from TRBV27 and TRBJ2-1; possible D gene TRBD2, 6 bases. V was trimmed by 11 bases and J by 10 bases, leaving 6 bases between them. Germline CDR1 is MNHEY and CDR2 is SMNVEV (reference sequence). The CDR3 runs to 8 residues. The CDR3 reads CARGEQFF. The CDR3 bases are TGTGCCCGGGGGGAGCAGTTCTTC.